The following is a TCR beta chain sequence with its context. Spiked synthetic TCR analogs estimated absolute template abundance per PCR. The table came from immunoSEQ multiplex PCR; TCRdb's copy has only in-frame clones and leaves some out. The data show about 81,000 clones, around 92% seen once. This entry comes from a study of PD-L1 blockade in urothelial cancer. Whole-study context: Between 0 and 3 prior chemotherapy regimens had been given to patients. Once treatment had started, blood was analyzed at 3 weeks (second dose) and again at 6 weeks. Median T cell yield per blood sample was about 150,000 cells.

CDR3 size: 15 residues. CDR1 is SGHRS, CDR2 YFSETQ, per germline. Trimming removed 3 bases from V and 8 bases from J; junction bases left unmatched: 8. Time point of the sample: pretreatment peripheral blood. V and J are TRBV5-1 and TRBJ2-1; 10 positions agree with TRBD2. The receptor was derived from an elderly woman with urothelial cancer. The sequenced sample was PBMCs, obtained around atezolizumab (anti-PD-L1) treatment. CDR3 coding DNA: TGCGCCAGCAGCTGGGCTAGCGGGAGTGACGATGAGCAGTTCTTC. Protein: CASSWASGSDDEQFF.